This T cell receptor (beta chain) was documented in a study of vaccination effects on CD4 cells after COVID-19 (dated by TCRdb to between 2021 and 2024). Regarding the study in general: Across the study, the median time from the second dose to post-vaccine sampling was 72 days (range 14 to 241). SARS-CoV-2 spike-specific CD4+ TCR repertoires from before and after mRNA vaccination were compared in COVID-19 convalescent patients and in infection-naive vaccine recipients. The full study included 10 COVID-19 convalescent patients and several SARS-CoV-2-naive healthy vaccine recipients. In the study, cultures from other donors were sequenced using the Oncomine TCR Beta short-read assay on an Illumina iSeq 100. Results and caveats for the whole study, not just this receptor: Limitations of the study were the small number of convalescent patients and the absence of early post-infection timepoints. Marked clonal contraction was observed in both infection-induced and vaccine-induced clones at late post-vaccination timepoints, consistent with waning T cell responses. Among healthy vaccine recipients, nearly all vaccine-induced clones were SARS-CoV-2 mono-reactive, and just 1 of 255 was cross-reactive with common cold coronaviruses.

In the ViraFEST assay, PBMC were stimulated with viral peptide pools, and antigen-specific CD4+ T cell clonotypes were then identified by expansion using TCR sequencing. After about 9 days of culture, CD4+ T cells were isolated with the EasySep CD4+ T cell isolation kit. Two doses of either the BNT162b2 or the mRNA-1273 mRNA SARS-CoV-2 vaccine were administered to participants. The absence of prior SARS-CoV-2 infection in healthy vaccine recipients was confirmed by negative nucleocapsid antibodies before and after vaccination. Fewer than 2.5 million PBMC per well were cultured in IMDM with about 4.6% human AB serum, roughly 10 IU/ml IL-2 and gentamicin, plus 10 ug/ml peptides. On days 3 and 7, half of the culture medium was replaced with fresh IL-2-containing medium. Unless otherwise noted, each peptide stimulation condition was cultured in triplicate wells. PBMC were separated from whole blood using Ficoll-Paque Plus gradient centrifugation and were then either cryopreserved at -140C or used fresh. The overlapping peptide pools covered the spike proteins of SARS-CoV-2 and of the common cold coronaviruses HCoV-NL63, HCoV-OC43 and HCoV-229E. The QIAamp micro DNA kit was used to extract genomic DNA from the cultured CD4+ T cells.

Reading from cysteine to phenylalanine, the CDR3 counts 11 amino acids. Only the CDR3 portion is preserved as DNA: 33 bases, with reading frame beginning at the first base. With respect to this clone: The antigen it recognizes is unknown. At one end the junction does not follow the germline gene, possibly because of a read error.

Library preparation used the immunoSEQ multiplex PCR assay. DNA from the cultured, isolated CD4+ T cells was subjected to TCR beta CDR3 sequencing. The authors' analysis ran thus. The analysis removed non-productive TCR sequences, trimmed reads to the CDR3 region, and retained only CDR3s that were 7 or more amino acids long. Antigen-specific clonotypes were identified using the MANAFEST web app by comparison of expansion in peptide wells against reference cultures. For clones to be considered positive, expansion at FDR<0.05 versus reference and all other wells, an odds ratio above 5, and a frequency above 0.1% in two replicate wells were required. A clonotype was defined as cross-reactive if the clonotype was significantly expanded both in SARS-CoV-2 spike wells and in at least one common cold coronavirus spike condition. CDR3 similarity was assessed by Levenshtein distance with the stringdist R package, and unrooted trees were built with ape in R 3.6.1. This is the immuneACCESS table as TCRdb keeps it, with only in-frame sequences that have V and J called. A part of the clones is gone; compared with another copy, unresolved V genes explain less than half, and the rest is unexplained. D and trimming come from the DNA, and the V and J calls and clone size come from that table. The sample has some 61,000 clones on record, around three quarters of them singletons. The ten largest clones represent about 0.86% of the sample.

The clonotype was recovered from a human donor who received a COVID-19 vaccine. The specimen comprised CD4+ T cells from PBMCs cultured with HCoV-OC43 spike peptides, sampled after COVID-19 vaccination. In the paper's terms, the cell subset or site label means: HCoV-OC43 spike overlapping peptide pool stimulation. This chain joins TRBV12-3 or TRBV12-4 to TRBJ1-4; the central 7 bases match TRBD1. The DNA sequence is as follows: TGTGCCAGCAGTTCTCTTACAGGGGTAGTTTTT. The translation is CASSSLTGVVF.